This T cell receptor (beta chain) was identified during a study of somatic mutations in cytotoxic T cells in rheumatoid arthritis. General study points: Researchers did not know the antigen targets of the expanded CD8+ clones. With advancing age, CD8+ clonality climbed in rheumatoid arthritis patients but did not rise in healthy controls. For rheumatoid arthritis patients, the slight TRBV07 underrepresentation lacked multiple-comparison adjustment.

Germline V lookup: CDR1 MNHEY, CDR2 SVGAGI. V was pared by 6 bases and J by 7 bases, with 10 bases between. The CDR3 consists of 12 residues. A note on this clone: Its specificity is unknown.

The repertoire was sequenced with immunoSEQ multiplex PCR; TCRdb's copy has only in-frame clones and lacks some. The sample yields approximately 11,000 clones, 74% seen once. This TCR was sampled from a woman aged 40 to 50 in good health. The chain employs TRBV6-5 and TRBJ2-1, with D possibly TRBD1 on 5 matching bases. Specimen: CD8+ T cells sorted from blood. The CDR3 DNA sequence: TGTGCCAGCAGCGCAGGGTTGAATGAGCAGTTCTTC. It yields the protein CASSAGLNEQFF.